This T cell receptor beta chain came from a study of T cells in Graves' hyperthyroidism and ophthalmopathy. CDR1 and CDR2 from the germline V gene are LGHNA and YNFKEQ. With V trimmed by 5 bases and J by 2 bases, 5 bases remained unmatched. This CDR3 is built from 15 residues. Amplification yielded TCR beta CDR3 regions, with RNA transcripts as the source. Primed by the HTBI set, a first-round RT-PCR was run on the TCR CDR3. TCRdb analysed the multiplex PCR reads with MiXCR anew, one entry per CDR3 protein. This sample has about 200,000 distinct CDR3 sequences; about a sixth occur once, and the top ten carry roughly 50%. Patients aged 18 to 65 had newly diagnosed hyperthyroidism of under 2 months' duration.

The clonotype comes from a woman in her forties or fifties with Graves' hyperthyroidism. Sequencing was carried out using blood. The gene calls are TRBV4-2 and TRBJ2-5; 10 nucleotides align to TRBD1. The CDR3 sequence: CASSTPGQGQETQYF. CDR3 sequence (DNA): TGTGCCAGCAGCACCCCGGGACAGGGGCAAGAGACCCAGTACTTC.